This TCR beta chain was observed in a study of blood T cell repertoires in COVID-19. Original handling: Reference gene primer amplification gave estimated nucleated cell counts. The repertoire was sequenced with immunoSEQ multiplex PCR; TCRdb's copy has only in-frame clones and lacks some. Clone size and the V and J calls come from that table; the DNA yielded D and trimming. The sample has about 220,000 clones; roughly 89% are singletons. Germline CDR1 is SGHRS and CDR2 is YFSETQ. This CDR3 region has 16 residues. V lost 4 bases and J lost 2; bases outside the gene matches: 8. This sequence joins TRBV5-1 and TRBJ2-3; 9 nucleotides agree with TRBD2. This TCR was sampled from a man aged 25-45 years who had recovered from COVID-19. The sequencing input was peripheral blood. The CDR3 here is CASSPGSGGNTDTQYF. The CDR3 coding sequence is TGCGCCAGCAGCCCTGGAAGCGGGGGGAACACAGATACGCAGTATTTT.